One and the same sample provided the 17 T cell receptor beta chains below, sequenced in a study of blood T cell repertoires in COVID-19. Produced via immunoSEQ multiplex PCR; TCRdb's table is partial and in-frame only. The sample consists of some 180,000 clones, about 79% of them appearing once. Input material: peripheral blood. Receptors were obtained from a human donor in a cohort sampled during active COVID-19.

The CDR3 is CSVKTGTGVYEQYF. For the CDR3, the DNA is TGCAGCGTTAAAACCGGGACAGGGGTTTACGAGCAGTACTTC. The chain joins TRBV29-1 to TRBJ2-7, with TRBD1 matching over 10 bases. CDR1 SQVTM and CDR2 ANQGSEA come from the germline V gene. The CDR3 is 14 residues long. The V gene end was trimmed by 5 bases and the J gene end by 4 bases; junction bases not matched to a gene: 8.

This clone showed up just once. V and J are TRBV19 and TRBJ1-2; perhaps TRBD1 as D (6 bases). Germline CDR1 and CDR2: LNHDA and SQIVND (reference sequence). The CDR3 loop spans 13 amino acids. Trimming removed 6 bases from V and 4 bases from J, with 12 bases in between. The CDR3 DNA reads as TGTGCCAGTAGAGAAGGGGGATCCTATGGCTACACCTTC. It is translated as CASREGGSYGYTF.

The chain couples TRBV19 to TRBJ2-7, with 9 bases identical to TRBD1. This CDR3 has 14 residues. The germline gives CDR1 LNHDA, CDR2 SQIVND (reference sequence). V shed 6 bases, J shed 3 bases, and the junction held 6 bases outside the gene matches. Here the CDR3 DNA reads TGTGCCAGTAGCCCGGGACAGGGAGACTACGAGCAGTACTTC. Protein sequence: CASSPGQGDYEQYF.

This rearrangement joins TRBV5-4 to TRBJ2-6; 7 bases line up with TRBD2. The trim removed 3 bases at V and 0 bases at J, leaving 3 bases unmatched. The germline CDR1 and CDR2 sequences are SGHNT and YYREEE (reference sequence). The length of the CDR3 is 16 residues. CDR3 amino acids: CASSSGGYSGANVLTF. The CDR3 coding sequence is TGTGCCAGCAGCTCGGGAGGATACTCTGGGGCCAACGTCCTGACTTTC.

This rearrangement joins TRBV10-2 to TRBJ2-1; D may be TRBD2 (5 bases). The V gene's germline CDR1 is WSHSY and CDR2 SAAADI. The CDR3 is 13 residues long. Trimming shortened V by 2 bases and J by 4 bases, and 6 bases separated the two germline ends. In DNA form, the CDR3 reads TGCGCCAGCAGTGAGGGGAGATACAATGAGCAGTTCTTC. It encodes CASSEGRYNEQFF.

The rearrangement uses TRBV2 and TRBJ1-4; the D is unclear. V was trimmed by 4 bases and J by 5 bases, leaving 11 bases between them. There are 14 residues in the CDR3. Germline-derived CDR1 and CDR2 are SNHLY and FYNNEI. The CDR3 DNA reads TGTGCCAGCAGTGTGAGGCGGCAGAATGAAAAACTGTTTTTT. Its translation: CASSVRRQNEKLFF.

The J gene is TRBJ2-5, the V gene TRBV27; no reliable D call. The CDR3 extends over 14 amino acids. The V and J ends lost 7 bases and 0 bases respectively, with 12 bases between them. CDR1 is MNHEY, CDR2 SMNVEV, per germline (reference sequence). The CDR3 spells CASKCLADQETQYF. The CDR3 nucleotides are TGTGCCAGCAAGTGTCTGGCGGACCAAGAGACCCAGTACTTC.

This sequence joins TRBV5-6 and TRBJ1-1; 8 bases agree with TRBD1. With 0 bases clipped from V and 7 bases from J, the junction kept 8 bases outside the gene matches. The CDR3 contains 15 residues. The germline V gene encodes CDR1 SGHDT and CDR2 YYEEEE. The CDR3 loop is CASSLADRVRVEAFF. The CDR3 bases are TGTGCCAGCAGCTTGGCGGACAGGGTACGTGTTGAAGCTTTCTTT.

The rearrangement links TRBV19 to TRBJ1-5, with TRBD1 identical over 7 bases. Germline V gene data show CDR1 as LNHDA and CDR2 as SQIVND (reference sequence). J gave up 0 bases and V 3 bases, and 5 bases lay outside the gene matches. CDR3 length: 16 amino acids. CDR3 amino acids: CASSMEDRDSNQPQHF. The CDR3 bases are TGTGCCAGTAGTATGGAAGACAGGGATAGCAATCAGCCCCAGCATTTT.

V gene TRBV19 combines with J gene TRBJ2-2; 7 bases are a match to TRBD1. CDR3 size: 14 residues. CDR1 and CDR2 from the germline V gene are LNHDA and SQIVND (reference sequence). Unmatched junction bases numbered 6, after V lost 5 bases and J lost 6 bases. CDR3 in amino acids: CASSPTGEAGELFF. CDR3 coding DNA: TGTGCCAGTAGTCCTACAGGGGAAGCCGGGGAGCTGTTTTTT.

This clone appeared a few times. This chain joins TRBV29-1 and TRBJ2-7; 7 bases agree with TRBD2. Germline values: CDR1 SQVTM, CDR2 ANQGSEA. V shed 2 bases, J shed 4 bases, and the junction held 14 bases outside the gene matches. The CDR3 extends over 16 amino acids. The CDR3 spells CSVEILGLAEAYEQYF. The CDR3 DNA reads TGCAGCGTTGAAATTCTGGGCCTAGCGGAAGCTTACGAGCAGTACTTC.

The rearrangement uses TRBV9 and TRBJ2-1; a possible D gene is TRBD2 (6 bases). This CDR3 has 13 amino acids. CDR1 and CDR2 (germline): SGDLS, YYNGEE. The V end lost 0 bases, the J end lost 11 bases, and 12 bases lay between the germline ends. The CDR3 region is CASSVGGGTQQFF. In DNA form, the CDR3 reads TGTGCCAGCAGCGTAGGGGGCGGGACTCAGCAGTTCTTC.

The chain recombines TRBV4-1 with TRBJ1-4; no firm D call. CDR1 and CDR2 (germline): MGHRA, YSYEKL. The CDR3 covers 13 residues. Trimming removed 4 bases from V and 4 bases from J, with 7 bases in between. The CDR3 is CASSRAYNEKLFF. The CDR3, as DNA: TGCGCCAGCAGCCGAGCTTATAATGAAAAACTGTTTTTT.

V and J are TRBV19 and TRBJ1-5; the match to TRBD1 covers 8 bases. The CDR3 is made up of 15 amino acids. With 4 bases clipped from V and 2 bases from J, the junction kept 4 bases outside the gene matches. Germline values: CDR1 LNHDA, CDR2 SQIVND (reference sequence). CDR3 residues: CASSTGTGGNQPQHF. The CDR3 DNA sequence: TGTGCCAGTAGTACAGGGACAGGCGGCAATCAGCCCCAGCATTTT.

This rearrangement joins TRBV27 to TRBJ2-3, with 7 bases aligning to TRBD1. Germline CDR1 and CDR2: MNHEY and SMNVEV (reference sequence). The CDR3 length is 16 residues. V shed 5 bases and J 6 bases; nucleotides not matched to a gene: 14. CDR3 amino acids: CASSPRGTAPHDTQYF. CDR3 coding DNA: TGTGCCAGCAGTCCCAGAGGGACAGCCCCGCATGATACGCAGTATTTT.

The chain carries TRBV7-2 and TRBJ2-1, with D hard to call. Germline V gene data show CDR1 as SGHTA and CDR2 as FQGNSA. This CDR3 spans 14 amino acids. V lost 2 bases and J 6 bases, leaving 11 bases between the germline ends. The CDR3 loop reads CASSLQNSGNEQFF. DNA of the CDR3: TGTGCCAGCAGCTTACAGAACTCGGGCAATGAGCAGTTCTTC.

This sequence joins TRBV5-1 and TRBJ2-1, with 8 bases that match TRBD2. CDR1 SGHRS and CDR2 YFSETQ come from the germline V gene. V lost 3 bases and J lost 2; bases outside the gene matches: 4. The CDR3 runs 15 residues. CDR3 loop: CASSSGLATYNEQFF. CDR3 in DNA: TGCGCCAGCAGCTCCGGACTAGCCACCTACAATGAGCAGTTCTTC.